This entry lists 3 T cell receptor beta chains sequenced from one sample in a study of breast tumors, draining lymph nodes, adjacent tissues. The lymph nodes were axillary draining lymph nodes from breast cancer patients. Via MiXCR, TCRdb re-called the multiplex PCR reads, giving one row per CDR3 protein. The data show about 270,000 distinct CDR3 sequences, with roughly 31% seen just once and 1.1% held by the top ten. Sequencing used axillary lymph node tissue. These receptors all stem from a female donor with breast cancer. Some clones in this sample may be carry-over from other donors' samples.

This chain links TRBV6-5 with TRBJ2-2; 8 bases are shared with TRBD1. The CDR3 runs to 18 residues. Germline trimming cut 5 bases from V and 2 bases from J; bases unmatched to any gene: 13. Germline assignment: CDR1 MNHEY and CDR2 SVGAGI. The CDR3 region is CASSDRGRQGSNTGELFF. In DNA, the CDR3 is TGTGCCAGCAGTGACAGGGGCAGACAGGGAAGTAACACCGGGGAGCTGTTTTTT.

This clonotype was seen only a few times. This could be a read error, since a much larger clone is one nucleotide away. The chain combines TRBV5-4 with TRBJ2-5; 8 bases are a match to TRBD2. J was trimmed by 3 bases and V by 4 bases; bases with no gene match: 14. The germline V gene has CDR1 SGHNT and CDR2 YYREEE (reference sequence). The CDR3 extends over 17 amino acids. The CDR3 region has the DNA TGTGCCAGCAGCCGCCCCACGGGAGGGAGGGGGGAAGAGACCCAGTACTTC. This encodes CASSRPTGGRGEETQYF.

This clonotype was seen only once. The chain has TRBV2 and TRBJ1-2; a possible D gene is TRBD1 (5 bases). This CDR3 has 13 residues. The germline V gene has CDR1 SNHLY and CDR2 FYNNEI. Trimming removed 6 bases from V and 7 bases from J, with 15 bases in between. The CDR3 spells CASSLEGYGGYTF. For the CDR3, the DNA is TGTGCCAGCAGCCTAGAGGGGTACGGTGGCTACACCTTC.